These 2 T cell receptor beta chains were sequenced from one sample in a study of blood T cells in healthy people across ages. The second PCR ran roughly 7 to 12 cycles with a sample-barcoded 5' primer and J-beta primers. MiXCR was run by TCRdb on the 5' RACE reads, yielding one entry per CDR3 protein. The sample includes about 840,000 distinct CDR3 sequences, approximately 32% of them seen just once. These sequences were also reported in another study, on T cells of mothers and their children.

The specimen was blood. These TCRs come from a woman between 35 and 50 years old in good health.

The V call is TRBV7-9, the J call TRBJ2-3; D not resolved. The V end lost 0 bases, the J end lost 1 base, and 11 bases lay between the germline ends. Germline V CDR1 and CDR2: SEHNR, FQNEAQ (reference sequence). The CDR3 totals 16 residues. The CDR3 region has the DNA TGTGCCAGCAGCTTAGCGATCGGTTCGCGCACAGATACGCAGTATTTT. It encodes CASSLAIGSRTDTQYF. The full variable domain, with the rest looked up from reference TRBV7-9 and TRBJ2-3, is DTGVSQNPRHKITKRGQNVTFRCDPISEHNRLYWYRQTLGQGPEFLTYFQNEAQLEKSRLLSDRFSAERPKGSFSTLEIQRTEQGDSAMYLCASSLAIGSRTDTQYFGPGTRLTVL.

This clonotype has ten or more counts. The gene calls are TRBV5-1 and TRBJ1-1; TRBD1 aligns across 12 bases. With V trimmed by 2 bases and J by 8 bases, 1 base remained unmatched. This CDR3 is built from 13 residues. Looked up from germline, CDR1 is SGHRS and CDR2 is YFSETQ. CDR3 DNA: TGCGCCAGCAGCTTAGGGACAGGGGGCGAAGCTTTCTTT. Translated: CASSLGTGGEAFF.